This T cell receptor beta chain was observed in a study of shared clonotypes between healthy human individuals. Study observations and caveats: Rarefaction gave evidence that sorted-subset sequencing remained incomplete despite large depth.

Only CD45RO-negative cells positively selected for CCR7 counted as naive CD8 cells, so terminally differentiated effector memory CD45RA+ cells were excluded. Worth noting for this clone: Antigen unknown.

Sequencing was performed with immunoSEQ multiplex PCR; in TCRdb, only in-frame clones are kept and a portion is missing. The table has millions of clones, 85% to 95% seen once. V lost 5 bases to trimming and J lost 4 bases, with 6 bases between them. Germline loops: CDR1 MRHNA, CDR2 SNTAGT. There are 12 residues in the CDR3. The rearrangement uses TRBV6-4 and TRBJ1-5, with D possibly TRBD1 on 5 matching bases. This clonotype was obtained from a man between 18 and 35 years old in good health. Material for sequencing was naive CD8+ T cells sorted from blood. CDR3 loop: CASSPGNQPQHF. The CDR3 nucleotides are TGTGCCAGCAGTCCAGGGAATCAGCCCCAGCATTTT.